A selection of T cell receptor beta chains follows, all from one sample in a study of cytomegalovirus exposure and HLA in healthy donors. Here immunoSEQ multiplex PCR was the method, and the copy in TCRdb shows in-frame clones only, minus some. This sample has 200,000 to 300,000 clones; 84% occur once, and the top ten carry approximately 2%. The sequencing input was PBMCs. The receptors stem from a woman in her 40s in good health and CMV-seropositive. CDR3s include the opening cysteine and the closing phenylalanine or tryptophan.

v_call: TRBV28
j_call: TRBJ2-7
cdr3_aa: CASSFRTGGAGEQYF

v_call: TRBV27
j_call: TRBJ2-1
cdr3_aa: CASSSTSGTSDYNEQFF

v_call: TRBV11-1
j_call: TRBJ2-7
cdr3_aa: CASSPGLAGVMDEQYF

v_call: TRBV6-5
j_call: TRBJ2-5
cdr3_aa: CASKRGRGQETQYF

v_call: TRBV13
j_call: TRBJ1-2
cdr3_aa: CASRSFGTGGNYGYTF

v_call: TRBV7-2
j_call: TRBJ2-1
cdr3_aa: CASSFNRATEQFF

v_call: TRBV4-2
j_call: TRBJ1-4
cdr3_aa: CASSQGDRLGNEKLFF

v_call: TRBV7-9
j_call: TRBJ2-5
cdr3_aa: CASSPQGPETQYF

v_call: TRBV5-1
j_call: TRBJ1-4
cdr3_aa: CASSLGQGATNEKLFF

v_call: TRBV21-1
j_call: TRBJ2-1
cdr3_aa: CASSKPPWTSEGTYNEQFF

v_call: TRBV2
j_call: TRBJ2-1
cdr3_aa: CASSGPGDNEQFF

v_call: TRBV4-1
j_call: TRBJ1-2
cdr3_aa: CASSQESTGGANYGYTF

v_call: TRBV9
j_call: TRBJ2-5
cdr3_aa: CASSVGLSETQYF

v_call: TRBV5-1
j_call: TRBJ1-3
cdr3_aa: CASSLAGTDSGNTIYF

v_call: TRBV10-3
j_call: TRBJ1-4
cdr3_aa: CAISETGATNEKLFF

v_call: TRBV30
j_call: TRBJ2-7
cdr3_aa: CAWSVLREGEQYF

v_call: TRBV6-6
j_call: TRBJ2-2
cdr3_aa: CASRSPGLAGTGELFF

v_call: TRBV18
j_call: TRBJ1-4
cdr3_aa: CASSLLQGATNEKLFF

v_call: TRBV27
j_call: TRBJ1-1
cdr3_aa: CASSLSKNTEAFF

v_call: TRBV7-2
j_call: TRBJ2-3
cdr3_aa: CASSLVAATDTQYF

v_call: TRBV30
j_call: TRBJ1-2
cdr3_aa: CAWTLFSPNSGGYTF

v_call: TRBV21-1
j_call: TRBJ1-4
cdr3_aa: CASSKGERAPLKEKLFF

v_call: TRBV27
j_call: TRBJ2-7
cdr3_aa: CASSSWTSGRLDEQYF

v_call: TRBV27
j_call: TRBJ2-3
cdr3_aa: CASSRTGGTDTQYF

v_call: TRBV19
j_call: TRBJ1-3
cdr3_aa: CASTFAEKGAGNTIYF

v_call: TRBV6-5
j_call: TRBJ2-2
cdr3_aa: CASSYSGYLDTGELFF